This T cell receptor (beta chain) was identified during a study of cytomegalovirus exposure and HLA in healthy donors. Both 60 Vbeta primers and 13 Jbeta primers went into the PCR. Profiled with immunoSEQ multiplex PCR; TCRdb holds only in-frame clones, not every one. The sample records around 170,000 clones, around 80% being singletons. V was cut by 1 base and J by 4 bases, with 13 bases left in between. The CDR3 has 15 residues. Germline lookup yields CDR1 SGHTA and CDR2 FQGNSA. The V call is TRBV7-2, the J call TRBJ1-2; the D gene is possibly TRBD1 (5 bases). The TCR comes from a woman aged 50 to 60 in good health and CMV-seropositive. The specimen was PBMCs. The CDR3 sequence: CASSLGGGELYGYTF. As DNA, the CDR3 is TGTGCCAGCAGCTTAGGAGGAGGGGAACTCTATGGCTACACCTTC.